These 31 T cell receptor beta chains share one sample of origin, sequenced in a study of CD8 T cells in ankylosing spondylitis. TCRdb fed the 5' RACE reads into MiXCR, producing one record per CDR3 protein. The sample has roughly 130,000 distinct CDR3 sequences, around 7% seen once. Sample: blood, either unsorted or a sorted T cell fraction (not recorded which). The receptors were sampled from a male donor with ankylosing spondylitis or in good health (not recorded which).

This clonotype was picked up many times. The chain joins TRBV24-1 to TRBJ2-4; D gene ambiguous. Germline V gives CDR1 KGHDR, CDR2 SFDVKD. This CDR3 is 11 amino acids long. Trimming removed 1 base at V and 7 bases at J, with 1 base between. CDR3 in amino acids: CATSDFNIQYF. As DNA, the CDR3 is TGTGCCACCAGTGATTTCAACATTCAGTACTTC.

This clonotype was counted at least ten times. The chain has TRBV7-2 and TRBJ2-3; D possibly corresponds to TRBD2 (6 bases). Germline V CDR1 and CDR2: SGHTA, FQGNSA. Trimming stripped 2 bases from V and 5 bases from J, with 11 bases between. CDR3 length: 14 residues. The CDR3 DNA reads as TGTGCCAGCAGCTTACGGAGGGCCGGAGATACGCAGTATTTT. This sequence encodes CASSLRRAGDTQYF.

The CDR3 is CARGPGLLRGVTFF. Here the CDR3 DNA reads TGTGCCAGGGGCCCCGGGCTCCTCAGGGGGGTGACGTTCTTC. The V and J genes are TRBV4-2 and TRBJ2-1, with D perhaps TRBD1 (7 bases). Per the germline V gene, CDR1 is LGHNA and CDR2 is YNFKEQ. V lost 9 bases and J lost 15, with 27 bases in between. This CDR3 spans 14 amino acids.

There are many counts of this clonotype. J is TRBJ1-1 and V is TRBV10-3, with 9 bases aligning to TRBD1. The V gene end was trimmed by 6 bases and the J gene end by 5 bases; junction bases not matched to a gene: 10. Germline CDR1 and CDR2: ENHRY and SYGVKD. There are 15 residues in the CDR3. The CDR3 DNA is TGTGCCATCAGGGGACAGGGAGCCCCTCAGACTGAAGCTTTCTTT. Protein: CAIRGQGAPQTEAFF.

This clonotype was observed at least ten times. The gene calls are TRBV5-1 and TRBJ2-2; TRBD2 matches at 10 bases. The CDR3 consists of 16 residues. The J segment lost 7 bases and the V segment lost 2 bases, leaving 8 bases of the junction unmatched. Germline-derived CDR1 and CDR2 are SGHRS and YFSETQ. CDR3 sequence (DNA): TGCGCCAGCAGCTTTCCTAGCGGGAGTCGGGACGGGGAGCTGTTTTTT. Translating it yields CASSFPSGSRDGELFF.

This clonotype was observed at least ten times. V gene TRBV20-1 combines with J gene TRBJ2-4; the D is unclear. Trimming took 6 bases from V and 0 from J, leaving 12 bases between them. Germline lookup yields CDR1 DFQATT and CDR2 SNEGSKA (reference sequence). This CDR3 comprises 14 residues. CDR3 in DNA: TGCAGTGCCGCTCATCGGGTAGCCAAAAACATTCAGTACTTC. This gives the protein CSAAHRVAKNIQYF.

The table lists this clonotype with many counts. The V and J genes are TRBV6-1 and TRBJ2-1; 7 bases agree with TRBD1. CDR1 and CDR2 from the germline V gene are MNHNS and SASEGT. The CDR3 is 15 residues long. J lost 1 base, V lost 5 bases, and 5 bases had no gene match. In DNA form, the CDR3 reads TGTGCCAGCAGTAGACAGGGCCTTTCCTACAATGAGCAGTTCTTC. This sequence encodes CASSRQGLSYNEQFF.

This clonotype was counted at least ten times. V and J are TRBV5-6 and TRBJ2-4; 8 positions match TRBD2. There are 16 residues in the CDR3. Germline CDR1 is SGHDT and CDR2 is YYEEEE. The V segment lost 2 bases and the J segment 1 base; nucleotides outside the gene matches: 5. The CDR3 is CASSFIGGAAKNIQYF. The CDR3 DNA reads as TGTGCCAGCAGCTTCATCGGGGGGGCGGCCAAAAACATTCAGTACTTC.

There are many counts of this clonotype. The chain is built from TRBV5-1 and TRBJ2-5, with TRBD2 matching over 8 bases. This CDR3 has 18 amino acids. Germline CDR1 reads SGHRS; CDR2 reads YFSETQ. J was trimmed by 2 bases and V by 0 bases; bases with no gene match: 12. The CDR3 DNA reads as TGCGCCAGCAGCTTGGGGGGTAGCGGGATCGGAGGACAAGAGACCCAGTACTTC. As protein: CASSLGGSGIGGQETQYF.

This clonotype has ten or more counts. V gene TRBV7-9 combines with J gene TRBJ1-2; D is possibly TRBD1 (5 bases). The V gene lost 1 base and the J gene lost 2 bases, with 8 bases spanning the gap. This CDR3 contains 14 residues. Germline V gene data show CDR1 as SEHNR and CDR2 as FQNEAQ (reference sequence). DNA of the CDR3: TGTGCCAGCAGCTTAGACGGGACCAACTATGGCTACACCTTC. Translated, it gives CASSLDGTNYGYTF.

This clonotype was counted at least ten times. The V gene is TRBV20-1, the J gene TRBJ1-1; no firm D call. Trimming shortened V by 3 bases and J by 3 bases, and 11 bases separated the two germline ends. Germline lookup yields CDR1 DFQATT and CDR2 SNEGSKA (reference sequence). The CDR3 has 13 residues. CDR3 sequence: CSASASTDTEAFF. The DNA of the CDR3 is TGCAGTGCTAGTGCCAGTACTGACACTGAAGCTTTCTTT.

The chain carries TRBV7-3 and TRBJ2-1; D not resolved. Germline V gene lookup returns CDR1 SGHTA and CDR2 FQGTGA. The CDR3 is 17 residues long. Trimming took 2 bases from V and 0 from J, leaving 14 bases between them. The CDR3: CASSLRGEPSSYNEQFF. Here the CDR3 DNA reads TGTGCCAGCAGCTTACGTGGCGAGCCGAGCTCCTACAATGAGCAGTTCTTC.

This clonotype was detected many times. V and J are TRBV12-3 or TRBV12-4 and TRBJ1-1; D remains unclear. This CDR3 has 11 residues. V lost 6 bases, J lost 7 bases, and 9 bases lay in between. CDR3 DNA: TGTGCCAGCAGGGAACGACTTGAAGCTTTCTTT. Residues: CASRERLEAFF.

This clonotype was counted many times. This sequence joins TRBV25-1 and TRBJ2-7; TRBD2 aligns across 10 bases. V lost 8 bases and J lost 4; bases outside the gene matches: 5. The V gene's germline CDR1 is MGHDK and CDR2 SYGVNS. CDR3 length: 13 residues. CDR3 DNA: TGTGCCAGCGGGGGACTAGCGAAATACGAGCAGTACTTC. As protein: CASGGLAKYEQYF.

This sequence joins TRBV29-1 and TRBJ1-5, with a weak D call TRBD1 (6 bases). The ends were cut back, 8 bases at V and 4 bases at J, with 21 bases in the middle. Germline V gene sequence: CDR1 SQVTM, CDR2 ANQGSEA. This CDR3 is built from 15 residues. Written as DNA, the CDR3 is TGCAGCAATGTAGACAGGAAACCGGGAAATCAGCCCCAGCATTTT. It specifies CSNVDRKPGNQPQHF.

The table lists this clonotype with a few counts. The V call is TRBV20-1, the J call TRBJ1-1, with unresolved D. The germline V and J ends were trimmed by 4 bases and 3 bases, with 15 bases remaining between them. The length of the CDR3 is 14 residues. Germline CDR1 is DFQATT and CDR2 is SNEGSKA (reference sequence). CDR3 sequence reads: CSATPGRFDTEAFF. Here the CDR3 DNA reads TGCAGTGCTACCCCGGGAAGATTCGACACTGAAGCTTTCTTT.

This chain joins TRBV5-4 and TRBJ2-3; 8 bases fit TRBD1. This CDR3 region has 15 residues. J gave up 0 bases and V 3 bases, and 3 bases lay outside the gene matches. CDR1 is SGHNT and CDR2 is YYREEE in the germline V gene (reference sequence). This CDR3 reads CASSSRQGSTDTQYF. The CDR3 bases are TGTGCCAGCAGCTCCAGACAGGGGAGCACAGATACGCAGTATTTT.

In this sample, this clonotype turned up many times. The V and J genes are TRBV29-1 and TRBJ1-1; D uncertain. Germline CDR1 reads SQVTM; CDR2 reads ANQGSEA. CDR3 length: 15 amino acids. Trimming removed 6 bases at V and 0 bases at J, with 17 bases between. CDR3 bases: TGCAGCGTGTCTCTTCGAACCAACATGAACACTGAAGCTTTCTTT. Protein sequence: CSVSLRTNMNTEAFF.

This clonotype was seen ten or more times. V gene TRBV12-3 or TRBV12-4 combines with J gene TRBJ2-6, with D perhaps TRBD1 (6 bases). V was clipped by 2 bases and J by 0 bases, with 14 bases between them. The CDR3 is 18 amino acids. CDR3 nucleotides: TGTGCCAGCAGTTTAAAGGGGGTGCCTAACTCTGGGGCCAACGTCCTGACTTTC. It codes for CASSLKGVPNSGANVLTF.

This clonotype was seen at least ten times. CDR3 sequence (DNA): TGTGCCAGCAGCGTTACGGGGAGCACTGAAGCTTTCTTT. The encoded protein is CASSVTGSTEAFF. V gene TRBV6-1 combines with J gene TRBJ1-1, with no clear D. Germline CDR1 reads MNHNS; CDR2 reads SASEGT. V dropped 6 bases and J dropped 4 bases, with 12 bases sitting between them. The length of the CDR3 is 13 residues.

This clonotype has ten or more counts. This chain uses TRBV18 with TRBJ2-3; no definite D call. Germline lookup yields CDR1 KGHSH and CDR2 LQKENI. V was clipped by 3 bases and J by 0 bases, with 10 bases between them. The CDR3 length is 15 residues. The CDR3 spells CASSPNPDSTDTQYF. The CDR3 region has the DNA TGTGCCAGCTCACCGAACCCGGACAGCACAGATACGCAGTATTTT.

This clonotype was detected ten times or more. The chain recombines TRBV28 with TRBJ2-7; possibly TRBD1 or TRBD2 for D (7 bases each). Trimming took 6 bases from V and 3 from J, leaving 15 bases between them. Per the germline V gene, CDR1 is MDHEN and CDR2 is SYDVKM. CDR3 size: 14 residues. CDR3 nucleotide sequence: TGTGCCAGCAGGGACCAGGGGGGGAGCTACGAGCAGTACTTC. Translating gives CASRDQGGSYEQYF.

This clonotype was counted between two and nine times. J is TRBJ2-5 and V is TRBV5-4, with TRBD2 identical over 8 bases. CDR1 is SGHNT, CDR2 YYREEE, per germline (reference sequence). J lost 1 base, V lost 4 bases, and 3 bases had no gene match. CDR3 size: 14 residues. The CDR3, as DNA: TGTGCCAGCAGCGCCGGGACTAGCCAAGAGACCCAGTACTTC. Residues: CASSAGTSQETQYF.

This clonotype was recorded many times. The chain links TRBV12-3 or TRBV12-4 to TRBJ2-1; D possibly corresponds to TRBD2 (7 bases). This CDR3 is built from 12 residues. V was trimmed by 3 bases and J by 15 bases, leaving 15 bases between them. The CDR3 bases are TGTGCCAGCAGTTTCCGGGGGGCGCTTGGGTTCTTC. Translating it yields CASSFRGALGFF.

This clonotype was seen at least ten times. The chain is built from TRBV29-1 and TRBJ2-1; the match to TRBD1 covers 7 bases. This CDR3 has 11 amino acids. Trimming took 6 bases from V and 9 from J; bases not matched to a gene: 5. Per germline, CDR1 SQVTM and CDR2 ANQGSEA. The CDR3 DNA reads TGCAGCGTCCCCGGGACAGTTGAGCAGTTCTTC. Its protein product is CSVPGTVEQFF.

The sample holds many counts of this clonotype. The chain carries TRBV19 and TRBJ2-1, with D perhaps assigned TRBD1 or TRBD2 (5 bases each). The CDR3 is 17 amino acids. V lost 2 bases, J lost 2 bases, and 16 bases lay in between. Germline V gives CDR1 LNHDA, CDR2 SQIVND (reference sequence). This CDR3 reads CASSITWGSGAYNEQFF. The DNA for the CDR3 is TGTGCCAGTAGTATAACTTGGGGGAGTGGGGCCTACAATGAGCAGTTCTTC.

The sample holds many counts of this clonotype. J is TRBJ2-7 and V is TRBV20-1, with 13 positions matching TRBD2. Germline V gene data show CDR1 as DFQATT and CDR2 as SNEGSKA (reference sequence). The CDR3 loop spans 15 amino acids. The V and J ends lost 5 bases and 1 base, in that order; junction bases with no gene match: 5. The DNA of the CDR3 is TGCAGTGCTTCCGGGACTAGCGGGACATCCTACGAGCAGTACTTC. It encodes CSASGTSGTSYEQYF.

The rearrangement links TRBV4-2 to TRBJ1-5; 7 nucleotides agree with TRBD1. The V and J ends lost 4 bases and 6 bases, in that order; junction bases with no gene match: 9. The CDR3 contains 15 residues. The germline V gene encodes CDR1 LGHNA and CDR2 YNFKEQ. This CDR3 reads CASSPGEGAGQPQHF. DNA of the CDR3: TGTGCCAGCAGCCCGGGGGAGGGGGCAGGTCAGCCCCAGCATTTT.

This clonotype came up many times. V usage is TRBV20-1 and J usage is TRBJ1-5; no definite D call. The CDR3 is 14 amino acids. V was clipped by 6 bases and J by 3 bases, with 15 bases between them. Germline values: CDR1 DFQATT, CDR2 SNEGSKA (reference sequence). The CDR3 protein is CSAAGDGDNQPQHF. CDR3 coding DNA: TGCAGTGCAGCGGGCGACGGAGACAATCAGCCCCAGCATTTT.

This clonotype was seen ten or more times. This chain joins TRBV7-3 and TRBJ2-1, with a weak D call TRBD2 (6 bases). Trimming cost V 5 bases and J 8 bases, with 19 bases left between them. Germline loops: CDR1 SGHTA, CDR2 FQGTGA. The CDR3 is 15 amino acids. DNA of the CDR3: TGTGCCAGCAGCCTGGGTGGTGGGACTTCGTATGAGCAGTTCTTC. Its protein is CASSLGGGTSYEQFF.

This clonotype was seen ten or more times. The chain employs TRBV5-1 and TRBJ1-5; 10 bases are a match to TRBD1. The CDR3 is made up of 15 amino acids. Germline trimming cut 0 bases from V and 6 bases from J; bases unmatched to any gene: 3. Germline V gene lookup returns CDR1 SGHRS and CDR2 YFSETQ. In DNA, the CDR3 is TGCGCCAGCAGCTTGGCCGGGACAGGGGTTCAGCCCCAGCATTTT. Its protein product is CASSLAGTGVQPQHF.